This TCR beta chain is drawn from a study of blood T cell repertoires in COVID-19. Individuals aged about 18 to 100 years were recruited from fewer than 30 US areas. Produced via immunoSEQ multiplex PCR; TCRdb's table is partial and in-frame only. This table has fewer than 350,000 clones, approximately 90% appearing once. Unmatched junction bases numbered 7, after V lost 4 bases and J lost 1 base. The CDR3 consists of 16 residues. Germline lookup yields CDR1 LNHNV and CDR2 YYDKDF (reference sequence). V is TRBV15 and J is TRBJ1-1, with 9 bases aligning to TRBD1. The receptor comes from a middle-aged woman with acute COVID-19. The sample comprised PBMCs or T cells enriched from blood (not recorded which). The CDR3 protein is CATSTRDRETNTEAFF. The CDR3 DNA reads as TGTGCCACCAGCACTCGGGACAGGGAGACGAACACTGAAGCTTTCTTT.